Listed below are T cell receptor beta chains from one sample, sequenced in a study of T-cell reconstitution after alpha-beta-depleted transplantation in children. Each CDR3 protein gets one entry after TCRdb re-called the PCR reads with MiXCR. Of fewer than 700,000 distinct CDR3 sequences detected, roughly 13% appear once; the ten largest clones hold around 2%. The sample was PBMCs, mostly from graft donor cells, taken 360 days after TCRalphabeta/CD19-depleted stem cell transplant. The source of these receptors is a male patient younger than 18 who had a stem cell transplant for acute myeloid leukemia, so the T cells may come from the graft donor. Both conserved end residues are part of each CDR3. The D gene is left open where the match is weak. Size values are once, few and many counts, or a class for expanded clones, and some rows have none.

CDR3: CASSPRQKNEQYF
DNA: TGTGCCAGCAGCCCCCGCCAGAAGAACGAGCAGTACTTC
V: TRBV9
size: few
D: NA
length: 13
J: TRBJ2-7

CDR3: CASSLGQGTPLHF
DNA: TGTGCCAGCAGCCTCGGACAGGGAACACCCCTCCACTTT
V: TRBV7-8
size: few
D: TRBD1
length: 13
J: TRBJ1-6

CDR3: CASSPLRRGGSYNEQFF
DNA: TGTGCCAGCTCACCCCTAAGACGAGGGGGCTCCTACAATGAGCAGTTCTTC
V: TRBV18
size: few
D: NA
length: 17
J: TRBJ2-1

CDR3: CASSILGSSDEQYF
DNA: TGTGCCAGCAGCATTCTGGGGTCGTCTGACGAGCAGTACTTC
V: TRBV21-1
size: NA
D: NA
length: 14
J: TRBJ2-7

CDR3: CSASHVPVSTDTQYF
DNA: TGCAGTGCTAGTCACGTACCCGTCAGCACAGATACGCAGTATTTT
V: TRBV20-1
size: NA
D: NA
length: 15
J: TRBJ2-3

CDR3: CASSSGEGPYNEQFF
DNA: TGTGCCAGCAGCTCTGGGGAGGGTCCCTACAATGAGCAGTTCTTC
V: TRBV9
size: few
D: TRBD2
length: 15
J: TRBJ2-1

CDR3: CASSSSHKPGTPLGGTDTQYF
DNA: TGTGCCAGCAGCTCATCACATAAACCCGGGACCCCACTGGGGGGCACAGATACGCAGTATTTT
V: TRBV7-6
size: many
D: NA
length: 21
J: TRBJ2-3

CDR3: CAISDYGSYEQYF
DNA: TGTGCCATCAGTGACTACGGGTCCTACGAGCAGTACTTC
V: TRBV10-3
size: many
D: NA
length: 13
J: TRBJ2-7

CDR3: CASSQESGRAVWDEQFF
DNA: TGCGCCAGCAGCCAAGAAAGCGGGAGGGCCGTTTGGGATGAGCAGTTCTTC
V: TRBV4-3
size: many
D: TRBD2
length: 17
J: TRBJ2-1

CDR3: CASSLLRVVGGYTF
DNA: TGTGCCAGCAGTTTACTCAGGGTTGTGGGTGGCTACACCTTC
V: TRBV12-3/TRBV12-4
size: many
D: NA
length: 14
J: TRBJ1-2

CDR3: CASSLALGGGADTQYF
DNA: TGTGCCAGCAGCTTAGCGCTCGGGGGAGGGGCAGATACGCAGTATTTT
V: TRBV7-2
size: many
D: TRBD2
length: 16
J: TRBJ2-3

CDR3: CATSNRDYQPQHF
DNA: TGTGCCACCAGCAACCGGGACTATCAGCCCCAGCATTTT
V: TRBV15
size: few
D: NA
length: 13
J: TRBJ1-5

CDR3: CASSPPGGDTQYF
DNA: TGTGCCAGCTCACCACCGGGTGGGGATACGCAGTATTTT
V: TRBV18
size: NA
D: NA
length: 13
J: TRBJ2-3

CDR3: CSARAGGDTDTQYF
DNA: TGCAGTGCTAGAGCGGGGGGGGACACAGATACGCAGTATTTT
V: TRBV20-1
size: many
D: TRBD2
length: 14
J: TRBJ2-3

CDR3: CASKEPGDRRPGLPSYEQYF
DNA: TGTGCCAGCAAGGAGCCCGGGGACAGGCGGCCGGGACTTCCTTCCTACGAGCAGTACTTC
V: TRBV2
size: few
D: TRBD1
length: 20
J: TRBJ2-7

CDR3: CASSTNLGAGYGDQPQHF
DNA: TGTGCCAGCAGTACCAACCTAGGCGCAGGGTACGGGGATCAGCCCCAGCATTTT
V: TRBV28
size: few
D: NA
length: 18
J: TRBJ1-5

CDR3: CASSLGTERNQPQHF
DNA: TGCGCCAGCAGCTTGGGGACAGAGAGGAATCAGCCCCAGCATTTT
V: TRBV5-1
size: NA
D: NA
length: 15
J: TRBJ1-5